These 25 T cell receptor beta chains originate from one sample sequenced in a study of metastatic and nonmetastatic thyroid tumors (dated by TCRdb to the early 2020s). The library was made by PCR. Sequencer: Illumina HiSeq 4000. TCRdb's own reprocessing of the public reads used fastp at Q25 and MiXCR and kept productive beta chains. Here the sample has 21,000 or so clones; around 16% occur a single time. More than 30% of the sample is in the top ten clones. None of the patients had been given any treatment before thyroid surgery. Sequences were obtained from blood. These receptors were taken from a female donor with papillary thyroid cancer or a benign thyroid nodule (not recorded which). Some clones in this sample may be carry-over from other donors' samples.

This clone was detected only a few times. This chain connects TRBV7-3 to TRBJ2-3; 9 bases agree with TRBD2. This CDR3 is 15 amino acids long. J gave up 7 bases and V 4 bases, and 9 bases lay outside the gene matches. Germline V gene sequence: CDR1 SGHTA, CDR2 FQGTGA. CDR3 nucleotides: TGTGCCAGCAGCTCCCACGTAGCGGGGGTCAATACGCAGTATTTT. It yields the protein CASSSHVAGVNTQYF.

For this clone: This clone may be a read error of a much larger clone one base away. V is TRBV18 and J is TRBJ2-2; 7 nucleotides agree with TRBD1. CDR3 length equals 16 residues. The V gene's germline CDR1 is KGHSH and CDR2 LQKENI. The CDR3 DNA follows: TGTGCCTGCTCACCATTCGGACAGGTTGAACCCGGGGAGCTGTTTTTT. It is translated as CACSPFGQVEPGELFF. Full variable domain (missing parts from reference TRBV18 and TRBJ2-2): NAGVMQNPRHLVRRRGQEARLRCSPMKGHSHVYWYRQLPEEGLKFMVYLQKENIIDESGMPKERFSAEFPKEGPSILRIQQVVRGDSAAYFCACSPFGQVEPGELFFGEGSRLTVL.

This clone was seen repeatedly, ten times or more. CDR3 nucleotide sequence: TGTGCCAGCAACAAAGCGGGAGTTGTTGAGACCCAGTACTTC. This gives the protein CASNKAGVVETQYF. The gene calls are TRBV6-1 and TRBJ2-5; 8 nucleotides agree with TRBD2. CDR3 size: 14 residues. Germline CDR1 and CDR2: MNHNS and SASEGT. Unmatched junction bases numbered 9, after V lost 7 bases and J lost 5 bases.

This clone was counted ten times or more. The genes are TRBV5-6 and TRBJ1-2, with 11 bases aligning to TRBD1. CDR3 length equals 14 residues. V was pared by 4 bases and J by 7 bases, with 6 bases of the junction left unmatched. Looked up from germline, CDR1 is SGHDT and CDR2 is YYEEEE. In DNA form, the CDR3 reads TGTGCCAGCAGCGAAGCCGGGACAGGGGGTGGCTACACCTTC. Residues: CASSEAGTGGGYTF.

This chain connects TRBV20-1 to TRBJ1-2; D is perhaps TRBD1 (6 bases). The CDR3 has 14 residues. CDR1 is DFQATT and CDR2 is SNEGSKA in the germline V gene (reference sequence). The V and J ends lost 0 bases and 4 bases respectively, with 12 bases between them. In DNA form, the CDR3 reads TGCAGTGCTAGAGATCAAGGGGGGGGCTATGGCTACACCTTC. Translated: CSARDQGGGYGYTF.

This clone has ten or more counts. V gene TRBV6-5 combines with J gene TRBJ1-6; TRBD1 aligns across 12 bases. The CDR3 has 16 amino acids. With 2 bases clipped from V and 9 bases from J, the junction kept 5 bases outside the gene matches. Germline V gives CDR1 MNHEY, CDR2 SVGAGI. DNA of the CDR3: TGTGCCAGCAGTTACGGGACAGGGGGCAATAGTTCACCCCTCCACTTT. Encoded protein: CASSYGTGGNSSPLHF.

This clone was observed many times. This chain connects TRBV19 to TRBJ1-6; D is perhaps TRBD1 (6 bases). V shed 7 bases and J shed 0 bases, with 7 bases lying between them. Germline V gives CDR1 LNHDA, CDR2 SQIVND (reference sequence). CDR3 length equals 14 residues. The CDR3 loop is CASTTGSYNSPLHF. The CDR3 DNA reads TGTGCCAGTACGACAGGCTCCTATAATTCACCCCTCCACTTT.

This clone was counted at least ten times. V is TRBV4-2 and J is TRBJ1-2, with D possibly matching TRBD1 (5 bases). The CDR3 covers 14 residues. Per the germline V gene, CDR1 is LGHNA and CDR2 is YNFKEQ. With 1 base removed from V and 7 bases from J, the gap between germline ends came to 13 bases. The CDR3, as DNA: TGTGCCAGCAGCCAAGGCGACAGCCGGGCTGGCTACACCTTC. It encodes CASSQGDSRAGYTF.

In this sample, this clone is medium-sized. The chain has TRBV11-2 and TRBJ2-1; tentatively, D is TRBD1 (6 bases). The CDR3 covers 16 residues. In germline, CDR1 is SGHAT, CDR2 FQNNGV. Between the trimmed V and J ends, which lost 5 bases and 5 bases, there was a span of 19 bases. CDR3 loop: CASSPIGGADHNEQFF. As DNA, the CDR3 is TGTGCCAGCAGCCCCATAGGGGGAGCGGACCACAATGAGCAGTTCTTC.

At least ten counts were recorded for this clone. The genes are TRBV29-1 and TRBJ2-7; D call uncertain. Germline CDR1 is SQVTM and CDR2 is ANQGSEA. Trimming removed 4 bases from V and 3 bases from J, with 7 bases in between. The CDR3 is 11 residues long. The CDR3: CSVASDYEQYF. Here the CDR3 DNA reads TGCAGCGTTGCTTCGGACTACGAGCAGTACTTC.

This clone was seen repeatedly, ten times or more. Being one base from a much bigger clone, this may be a read error. The CDR3 ends on some other residue instead of the conserved phenylalanine or tryptophan, so this is likely a read error. The chain combines TRBV20-1 with TRBJ1-5; 7 nucleotides agree with TRBD1. Trimming cost V 6 bases and J 4 bases; bases outside gene matches: 6. Germline loops: CDR1 DFQATT, CDR2 SNEGSKA (reference sequence). The CDR3 sequence is 13 residues long. This CDR3 is CSAARDSNQPQHS. The CDR3 nucleotides read TGCAGTGCCGCTCGGGACAGTAATCAGCCCCAGCATTCT.

This clone came up many times. The V and J genes are TRBV10-3 and TRBJ2-5; D is unclear. The CDR3 loop spans 12 amino acids. Germline V CDR1 and CDR2: ENHRY, SYGVKD. The V and J ends lost 3 bases and 5 bases respectively, with 7 bases between them. The CDR3 region is CAISDGVETQYF. Written as DNA, the CDR3 is TGTGCCATCAGTGATGGGGTGGAGACCCAGTACTTC.

J is TRBJ2-2 and V is TRBV11-3, with TRBD1 identical over 7 bases. With 5 bases clipped from V and 4 bases from J, the junction kept 7 bases outside the gene matches. There are 15 residues in the CDR3. Germline loops: CDR1 SGHNT, CDR2 YENEEA. CDR3 amino acids: CASSPRTGSTGELFF. The CDR3, as DNA: TGTGCCAGCAGCCCAAGGACAGGCTCCACCGGGGAGCTGTTTTTT.

The J gene is TRBJ1-4, the V gene TRBV7-9, with D unresolved. Germline loops: CDR1 SEHNR, CDR2 FQNEAQ (reference sequence). The CDR3 contains 17 residues. V was trimmed by 5 bases and J by 0 bases, leaving 16 bases between them. The chain's CDR3 is CASSPARRRATNEKLFF. The CDR3 nucleotides read TGTGCCAGCAGCCCGGCCCGGCGCCGCGCAACTAATGAAAAACTGTTTTTT. The full variable domain, completed using reference TRBV7-9 and TRBJ1-4, is DTGVSQNPRHKITKRGQNVTFRCDPISEHNRLYWYRQTLGQGPEFLTYFQNEAQLEKSRLLSDRFSAERPKGSFSTLEIQRTEQGDSAMYLCASSPARRRATNEKLFFGSGTQLSVL.

As for this clone: One end of the junction is discordant with germline, which a read error may explain. The J gene is TRBJ2-3, the V gene TRBV11-2, with 14 positions matching TRBD2. The CDR3 sequence is 16 residues long. Germline V gives CDR1 SGHAT, CDR2 FQNNGV. The CDR3 DNA reads TGTGTCAGCAGCTTAGTGGGGACTAGCGGGGGAGATACGCAGTATTTT. Translation gives CVSSLVGTSGGDTQYF.

The genes are TRBV19 and TRBJ1-1; 7 bases line up with TRBD1. Germline V lookup: CDR1 LNHDA, CDR2 SQIVND (reference sequence). The CDR3 length is 16 residues. V shed 8 bases, J shed 0 bases, and the junction held 12 bases outside the gene matches. The CDR3 is CASHAYTGALNTEAFF. DNA of the CDR3: TGTGCCAGTCACGCTTATACAGGGGCTTTGAACACTGAAGCTTTCTTT.

This clone was counted many times. This rearrangement joins TRBV5-4 to TRBJ1-2; 10 positions match TRBD1. This CDR3 has 14 amino acids. Losses at the gene ends were 4 bases for V and 5 bases for J; bases not matched to a gene: 5. Germline lookup yields CDR1 SGHNT and CDR2 YYREEE (reference sequence). CDR3 nucleotide sequence: TGTGCCAGCAGCGTGGACAGGGGGGGTTATGGCTACACCTTC. It is translated as CASSVDRGGYGYTF. Based on the CDR3 plus reference TRBV5-4 and TRBJ1-2, the full variable domain is ETGVTQSPTHLIKTRGQQVTLRCSSQSGHNTVSWYQQALGQGPQFIFQYYREEENGRGNFPPRFSGLQFPNYSSELNVNALELDDSALYLCASSVDRGGYGYTFGSGTRLTVV.

V is TRBV5-5 and J is TRBJ1-5; no firm D call. This CDR3 spans 14 amino acids. In germline, CDR1 is SGHKS, CDR2 YYEKEE (reference sequence). V was clipped by 0 bases and J by 1 base, with 5 bases between them. The CDR3 nucleotides read TGTGCCAGCAGCTTGGGGACCAGCAATCAGCCCCAGCATTTT. Protein sequence: CASSLGTSNQPQHF.

The rearrangement links TRBV5-1 to TRBJ2-3; D gene uncertain. This CDR3 has 16 amino acids. Per the germline V gene, CDR1 is SGHRS and CDR2 is YFSETQ. The V end lost 6 bases, the J end lost 3 bases, and 20 bases lay between the germline ends. CDR3 nucleotide sequence: TGCGCCAGCATCCTAGGCAGTCTATTCATTACAGATACGCAGTATTTT. Translated, it gives CASILGSLFITDTQYF. The complete variable domain, with remaining parts taken from reference TRBV5-1 and TRBJ2-3, reads KAGVTQTPRYLIKTRGQQVTLSCSPISGHRSVSWYQQTPGQGLQFLFEYFSETQRNKGNFPGRFSGRQFSNSRSEMNVSTLELGDSALYLCASILGSLFITDTQYFGPGTRLTVL.

This clone was found many times. A much larger clone is a single base away; this may be a read error. CDR3 amino acids: CASSFLQNHNSPLHF. The CDR3 DNA reads as TGTGCCAGCAGTTTCTTACAGAACCATAATTCACCCCTCCACTTT. The chain combines TRBV28 with TRBJ1-6; D is ambiguous. Germline CDR1 is MDHEN and CDR2 is SYDVKM. Trimming removed 3 bases at V and 5 bases at J, with 11 bases between. This CDR3 has 15 amino acids.

There are many counts of this clone. The V gene is TRBV5-8, the J gene TRBJ1-5; D not certain. The V and J ends lost 4 bases and 2 bases respectively, with 13 bases between them. Germline CDR1 is SGHTS and CDR2 is YDEGEE. The CDR3 totals 15 residues. CDR3 in DNA: TGTGCCAGCAGCCCGCTGCTAGAGGGCAATCAGCCCCAGCATTTT. It is translated as CASSPLLEGNQPQHF. Using reference TRBV5-8 and TRBJ1-5 for the parts outside the CDR3, the full variable domain is EAGVTQSPTHLIKTRGQQATLRCSPISGHTSVYWYQQALGLGLQFLLWYDEGEERNRGNFPPRFSGRQFPNYSSELNVNALELEDSALYLCASSPLLEGNQPQHFGDGTRLSIL.

A word on this clone: A read error is possible here, since a much larger clone lies one base away. Different DNA sequences within this sample yield the same CDR3. The chain joins TRBV7-3 to TRBJ2-2; tentatively, D is TRBD1 or TRBD2 (5 bases each). Trimming shortened V by 1 base and J by 4 bases, and 10 bases separated the two germline ends. This CDR3 is 15 amino acids long. The V gene's germline CDR1 is SGHTA and CDR2 FQGTGA. The CDR3 DNA is TGTGCCAGCAGCTTAAGGGGGAGAGGCACCGGGGAGCTGTTTTTT. This encodes CASSLRGRGTGELFF.

A few counts support this clone. Other nucleotide sequences in the sample specify the same CDR3. The chain recombines TRBV5-1 with TRBJ1-6; TRBD1 matches at 7 bases. V lost 5 bases, J lost 4 bases, and 6 bases stayed unmatched. Germline V gene lookup returns CDR1 SGHRS and CDR2 YFSETQ. The CDR3 covers 15 residues. The CDR3 protein is CASRGEDRYNSPLHF. As DNA, the CDR3 is TGCGCCAGCAGAGGGGAGGACAGGTATAATTCACCCCTCCACTTT.

This clone showed up many times. The genes are TRBV20-1 and TRBJ1-2; no clear D gene. Germline V gene lookup returns CDR1 DFQATT and CDR2 SNEGSKA (reference sequence). The CDR3 loop spans 13 amino acids. V was cut by 5 bases and J by 7 bases, with 17 bases left in between. This CDR3 reads CSAPHRVEGGYTF. CDR3 sequence (DNA): TGCAGTGCTCCGCATCGGGTAGAAGGTGGCTACACCTTC.

J is TRBJ1-6 and V is TRBV30; D remains unclear. The CDR3 consists of 13 residues. Trimming shortened V by 1 base and J by 7 bases, and 8 bases separated the two germline ends. The germline CDR1 and CDR2 sequences are GTSNPN and SVGIG (reference sequence). The CDR3 DNA is TGTGCCTGGAGTGGACGGGAAAATTCACCCCTCCACTTT. Translation: CAWSGRENSPLHF.